This T cell receptor (beta chain) originates from a study of cytomegalovirus exposure and HLA in healthy donors. About this clone: What it binds is unknown.

The study's findings and limits: One variant, a missense change in DCLRE1C, was linked in a later analysis to TCR beta V- and J-gene trimming. In a later analysis, DRB1 alleles had the most associated TCRs; HLA-C alleles the fewest. Rare TCR sequences predominated, though certain public TCRs were found in many donors.

Healthy people donating bone marrow made up the donors. The PCR was carried out with 60 Vbeta primers and 13 Jbeta primers. Only in-frame clones appear in the TCRdb table, and some are missing; sequencing was by immunoSEQ multiplex PCR. The repertoire holds 150,000 to 200,000 clones, roughly 80% seen once, with about 1.4% in the top ten. Germline V lookup: CDR1 ENHRY, CDR2 SYGVKD. This CDR3 has 15 residues. Trimming removed 3 bases from V and 5 bases from J; junction bases left unmatched: 6. V and J are TRBV10-3 and TRBJ2-7; TRBD1 matches 11 bases. The material sequenced was PBMCs. The receptor was isolated from a girl under 18 in good health and CMV-seropositive. CDR3 nucleotides: TGTGCCATCAGTGACTTGAGGACAGGGGGCCACGAGCAGTACTTC. Its protein is CAISDLRTGGHEQYF.